This note documents a single T cell receptor (beta chain) sequence. There are a few counts of this clonotype. Its antigen has not been determined. With a much larger clone just one base away, this may be a read error. Receptor libraries were prepared by 5' RACE. PCR with KAPA HiFi used TCRalpha or TCRbeta constant-region primers plus a P20EA primer, followed by nested second PCR with CA2 or CB2. TCR genes were amplified by unbiased adaptor ligation RT-PCR, with reverse transcription by Superscript III and a polyT18-containing BSL-18E primer. Once second-strand synthesis and blunting were done, the P10EA/P20EA adaptor was ligated onto the 5' end of the cDNA, and NotI digestion came next. For both the first and second PCRs, about 20 cycles of 98 degrees C for 20 s, 65 degrees C for 30 s and 72 degrees C for 1 min were run. Amplicons were indexed with the Nextera XT Index kit v2 Set A, pooled in equimolar amounts and quantified on a Qubit 2.0 Fluorometer. For sequencing, the Illumina MiSeq platform generated 2x300 bp paired-end reads. Per the authors' processing: Repertoire Genesis software ver.1.0 assigned each read to V and J genes according to the highest identity with IMGT reference sequences. CDR3 was defined from Cys104 to Phe118 plus Gly119 and translated, and unique sequence reads were defined by distinct V, J and CDR3 amino acids. Shared V|J combinations were selected when significance was reached in both a Fisher's exact test in edgeR and a Mann Whitney U test. After singletons were removed and 500 repertoire combinations were bootstrapped, the repertoire dissimilarity index was calculated with the R rdi package. TCRdb reanalyzed the raw reads on its own, using fastp at Q25 for trimming and MiXCR for clone calling, and kept in-frame beta chains. Each CDR3 protein gets just one entry, which takes the most common genes and DNA from the rows behind it. The authors' filters were not applied to this entry. The sample table lists about 1,000 distinct CDR3 sequences, roughly 14% of them with a count of one. Clones ranked in the top ten supply about 19% of the sample.

This entry is derived from a study of esophageal squamous cell carcinoma tumors (dated by TCRdb to the early 2020s). With regard to the full study: Immuno relation high and low groups were defined by principal component analysis with K-means clustering applied to immunohistochemical T-cell and checkpoint marker values. The nine to eleven cases yielded over 1.5 million total TCRalpha reads and some 1,200,000 total TCRbeta reads, of which about 32,000 and 35,000, respectively, were unique. The wider cohort included under 55 esophageal squamous cell carcinoma patients in Japan who were treated with surgery, of whom some 21 were high and approximately 30 were low immuno relation cases. TCR sequencing covered around 10 patients: five randomly selected high immuno relation cases and five background-matched low immuno relation cases. The goal of the study was to evaluate both the diversity of the TCR repertoire and the shared TCR repertoires of T cells inside the tumor environment of esophageal squamous cell carcinoma. Study-wide conclusions, independent of this receptor: Three of the 10 cases showed a single dominant TCRalpha VJ recombination with apparently reduced TCRalpha diversity. Because TCRalphabeta repertoire variation was large, shared V|J recombination candidates may have been selected by chance. TCR repertoire analysis included only a few cases, and CDR3 clonotype-level investigation was not performed. Approximately 28 TRAV|TRAJ and more than 20 TRBV|TRBJ combinations, including TRAV13-1|TRAJ22 and TRBV7-9|TRBJ2-7, appeared to be shared among high immuno relation cases. No difference in total TCR repertoire counts was observed between groups, whereas significant repertoire counts were found to be higher in the high immuno relation group. Because TCRalpha and TCRbeta chains were sequenced separately, chain pairing and the antigens recognized remained unknown.

Enrollment excluded patients who had received neoadjuvant chemotherapy or who had no clinical information. The TCR-sequenced cases shown were male and underwent subtotal esophagectomy with 2- or 3-field lymphadenectomy. RNA was extracted from bulk tumor tissue sections with a Qiagen AllPrep kit, without T-cell sorting. Small sections of surgically resected tumor tissue were kept in RNAlater reagent at -80 degrees C until RNA was extracted. The germline ends are 10 bases apart after V is trimmed by 0 bases and J by 7 bases. The CDR3 measures 13 amino acids from cysteine to phenylalanine. This entry keeps only the CDR3 DNA: 39 bases, framed from base 1. For CDR1 and CDR2, the germline V gene lists SGHVS and FNYEAQ.

The chain is encoded by TRBV7-6 joined to TRBJ2-7, with the D segment identity uncertain. The source is a man aged 45 to 79 with esophageal squamous cell carcinoma. The sample consisted of tumor tissue. The nucleotides are TGTGCCAGCAGCTTAGCGGCGGTGGGAGAGCAGTACTTC. Translated, this gives CASSLAAVGEQYF.